This passage covers 26 T cell receptor beta chains from one sample sequenced in a study of CD8 T cells in Susac syndrome (dated 2019 in TCRdb). Receptor amplification or capture employed the immunoSEQ multiplex PCR assay. RNA was extracted using the RNeasy kit, and about 0.5 to 1 ug of the RNA was reverse transcribed with random hexamers. The public sequencing data were trimmed at Q25 with fastp and processed into clonotypes with MiXCR by TCRdb, which kept only in-frame beta chains. Records with the same CDR3 protein are collapsed into one entry carrying the most frequent genes and DNA. For this sample the table gives about 80,000 distinct CDR3 sequences, of which 94% were detected only once. The ten largest clonotypes hold less than 0.3% of the sample. Sequencing was performed on CD8+ T cells from PBMCs. These receptors all stem from a human donor in good health.

The V call is TRBV7-9, the J call TRBJ2-1, with TRBD2 matching 10 bases. Germline CDR1 SEHNR, CDR2 FQNEAQ (reference sequence). Germline trimming cut 5 bases from V and 9 bases from J; bases unmatched to any gene: 10. The CDR3 has 15 residues. Here the CDR3 reads CASSPGPSGSAEQFF. The CDR3 DNA reads as TGTGCCAGCAGCCCCGGGCCTAGCGGGAGCGCTGAGCAGTTCTTC.

This clonotype was seen just once. This chain links TRBV9 with TRBJ2-5; D gene ambiguous. The germline V gene encodes CDR1 SGDLS and CDR2 YYNGEE. This CDR3 contains 13 residues. Trimming pared 2 bases from V and 2 bases from J, leaving 7 bases between. In DNA, the CDR3 is TGTGCCAGCAGCGTTCCGGGTCAAGAGACCCAGTACTTC. Its protein is CASSVPGQETQYF.

This chain connects TRBV6-5 to TRBJ2-1, with D unresolved. This CDR3 comprises 14 residues. From germline, CDR1 is MNHEY and CDR2 SVGAGI. V lost 2 bases to trimming and J lost 7 bases, with 12 bases between them. The CDR3 here is CASSYTLRANEQFF. In DNA form, the CDR3 reads TGTGCCAGCAGTTACACACTTAGGGCGAATGAGCAGTTCTTC.

The chain combines TRBV2 with TRBJ1-1; D not resolved. The V gene lost 11 bases and the J gene lost 0 bases, with 7 bases spanning the gap. The CDR3 contains 11 residues. Germline lookup yields CDR1 SNHLY and CDR2 FYNNEI. CDR3 loop: CAAGMNTEAFF. CDR3 coding DNA: TGTGCCGCGGGGATGAACACTGAAGCTTTCTTT.

V and J are TRBV3-1 and TRBJ1-1; D unclear. Germline CDR1 is LGHDT and CDR2 is YNNKEL (reference sequence). V was clipped by 1 base and J by 1 base, with 10 bases between them. This CDR3 spans 15 amino acids. CDR3 sequence: CASSQGGGGNTEAFF. The CDR3 DNA is TGTGCCAGCAGCCAAGGGGGAGGTGGGAACACTGAAGCTTTCTTT.

This chain links TRBV27 with TRBJ2-5; weak D call: TRBD2 (6 bases). CDR3 length: 17 residues. Germline V lookup: CDR1 MNHEY, CDR2 SMNVEV (reference sequence). V lost 3 bases, J lost 1 base, and 18 bases lay in between. The CDR3 DNA follows: TGTGCCAGCAGTTTTTCTAATACCGGGACTGGCCAAGAGACCCAGTACTTC. Protein product: CASSFSNTGTGQETQYF.

This clonotype occurred once. The gene calls are TRBV9 and TRBJ1-1; a possible D gene is TRBD1 (5 bases). Germline V gene sequence: CDR1 SGDLS, CDR2 YYNGEE. The CDR3 loop spans 14 amino acids. Trimming cost V 2 bases and J 3 bases, with 11 bases left between them. CDR3: CASSVGTGHTEAFF. DNA for the CDR3: TGTGCCAGCAGCGTGGGAACGGGGCACACTGAAGCTTTCTTT.

V is TRBV7-9 and J is TRBJ2-1; TRBD1 agrees at 7 bases. The CDR3 totals 13 residues. Germline CDR1 and CDR2: SEHNR and FQNEAQ (reference sequence). V shed 9 bases, J shed 8 bases, and the junction held 10 bases outside the gene matches. CDR3 DNA sequence: TGTGCCAGAGGCAACAGGGGCCGCGATGAGCAGTTCTTC. Translation gives CARGNRGRDEQFF.

The genes are TRBV27 and TRBJ2-7; weak D call: TRBD1 (5 bases). Germline CDR1 is MNHEY and CDR2 is SMNVEV (reference sequence). CDR3 length equals 14 residues. Trimming cost V 6 bases and J 0 bases, with 12 bases left between them. The CDR3 DNA reads as TGTGCCAGCAGAAAGGGGTCGATCTCCTACGAGCAGTACGTC. Translating it yields CASRKGSISYEQYV.

This clonotype was observed a single time. One end of the junction is discordant with germline, which a read error may explain. The V gene is TRBV7-9, the J gene TRBJ1-1; D call uncertain. This CDR3 has 11 amino acids. Germline CDR1 reads SEHNR; CDR2 reads FQNEAQ (reference sequence). CDR3 DNA sequence: TGTGCCAGCAGCTTAGGTGTCACGGCGCTCTTT. It is translated as CASSLGVTALF.

The J gene is TRBJ2-7, the V gene TRBV14; 7 positions match TRBD1. Germline V gene lookup returns CDR1 SGHDN and CDR2 FVKESK. V gave up 0 bases and J gave up 4 bases; unmatched junction bases: 6. There are 15 residues in the CDR3. As DNA, the CDR3 is TGTGCCAGCAGCCAAGATCAAGGACAGGCTTACGAGCAGTACTTC. It yields the protein CASSQDQGQAYEQYF. The full variable domain, rest sourced from reference TRBV14 and TRBJ2-7, is EAGVTQFPSHSVIEKGQTVTLRCDPISGHDNLYWYRRVMGKEIKFLLHFVKESKQDESGMPNNRFLAERTGGTYSTLKVQPAELEDSGVYFCASSQDQGQAYEQYFGPGTRLTVT.

In its sample, this clonotype was seen once. The gene calls are TRBV7-3 and TRBJ1-2; 11 bases align to TRBD1. Trimming at V came to 5 bases and at J to 7 bases, leaving 6 bases not matched to a gene. Germline V gives CDR1 SGHTA, CDR2 FQGTGA. CDR3 size: 14 residues. CDR3 nucleotides: TGTGCCAGCAGCGGCGGGACAGGGGGAAGTGGCTACACCTTC. This encodes CASSGGTGGSGYTF.

The genes are TRBV27 and TRBJ1-1, with D unresolved. CDR3 length: 13 residues. The V end lost 6 bases, the J end lost 1 base, and 9 bases lay between the germline ends. The germline CDR1 and CDR2 sequences are MNHEY and SMNVEV (reference sequence). The CDR3 sequence: CASRHPGNTEAFF. The CDR3 DNA reads TGTGCCAGCAGGCACCCGGGGAACACTGAAGCTTTCTTT.

The CDR3 sequence: CASSSGTGSYSPLHF. The CDR3 DNA reads TGTGCCAGCAGTTCCGGGACAGGGAGTTATTCACCCCTCCACTTT. The chain joins TRBV27 to TRBJ1-6; 9 nucleotides line up with TRBD1. Germline CDR1 reads MNHEY; CDR2 reads SMNVEV (reference sequence). The CDR3 spans 15 residues. Trimming at V came to 4 bases and at J to 8 bases, leaving 6 bases not matched to a gene.

The chain couples TRBV20-1 to TRBJ2-7, with 7 positions matching TRBD2. The CDR3 runs to 12 residues. Germline assignment: CDR1 DFQATT and CDR2 SNEGSKA (reference sequence). J lost 3 bases, V lost 1 base, and 0 bases had no gene match. The CDR3 spells CSARAGGYEQYF. DNA for the CDR3: TGCAGTGCTAGAGCGGGAGGCTACGAGCAGTACTTC.

V is TRBV20-1 and J is TRBJ2-7, with no clear D. Germline V gene lookup returns CDR1 DFQATT and CDR2 SNEGSKA (reference sequence). Trimming cost V 3 bases and J 3 bases, with 9 bases left between them. This CDR3 contains 12 residues. The CDR3 protein is CSARDARYEQYF. In DNA, the CDR3 is TGCAGTGCTAGGGACGCCCGCTACGAGCAGTACTTC.

The chain links TRBV20-1 to TRBJ2-7; D perhaps matches TRBD1 (6 bases). The CDR3 is made up of 13 amino acids. The germline gives CDR1 DFQATT, CDR2 SNEGSKA (reference sequence). Trimming stripped 5 bases from V and 6 bases from J, with 17 bases between. CDR3 in DNA: TGCAGTGCTCGCGGACCTGTGGACAGCGAGCAGTACGTC. This encodes CSARGPVDSEQYV.

This clonotype came up once. J is TRBJ1-2 and V is TRBV11-2; D gene unclear. The germline V gene encodes CDR1 SGHAT and CDR2 FQNNGV. This CDR3 contains 13 residues. V was cut by 8 bases and J by 4 bases, with 14 bases left in between. In DNA form, the CDR3 reads TGTGCCAGCCGCGACTGGACGGGCTATGGCTACACCTTC. As protein: CASRDWTGYGYTF.

This clonotype has just a few counts. The chain has TRBV27 and TRBJ1-2, with 7 bases identical to TRBD1. The V gene's germline CDR1 is MNHEY and CDR2 SMNVEV (reference sequence). The V segment lost 0 bases and the J segment 2 bases; nucleotides outside the gene matches: 0. The CDR3 spans 14 residues. The CDR3 sequence is CASSLSTGNYGYTF. The CDR3 DNA is TGTGCCAGCAGTTTATCGACAGGGAACTATGGCTACACCTTC.

The chain has TRBV5-1 and TRBJ2-3, with 12 bases lining up with TRBD2. The CDR3 totals 17 residues. CDR1 and CDR2 (germline): SGHRS, YFSETQ. V shed 2 bases and J 4 bases; nucleotides not matched to a gene: 8. CDR3 loop: CASSFDRLAGVADTQYF. CDR3 in DNA: TGCGCCAGCAGCTTCGATAGACTAGCGGGAGTAGCAGATACGCAGTATTTT.

The chain combines TRBV7-8 with TRBJ2-3, with 8 bases matching TRBD2. Germline V gives CDR1 SGHVS, CDR2 FQNEAQ. The CDR3 runs 15 residues. J was trimmed by 1 base and V by 6 bases; bases with no gene match: 6. The CDR3 DNA reads as TGTGCCAGCAGGCTACTAGCGGCGGGCACAGATACGCAGTATTTT. As protein: CASRLLAAGTDTQYF.

The chain joins TRBV27 to TRBJ2-5; tentative D call: TRBD1 (6 bases). Trimming pared 8 bases from V and 5 bases from J, leaving 9 bases between. The CDR3 extends over 11 amino acids. Germline V lookup: CDR1 MNHEY, CDR2 SMNVEV (reference sequence). CDR3 in DNA: TGTGCCAGCTTTGGGGGCGAGACCCAGTACTTC. It specifies CASFGGETQYF.

The chain joins TRBV25-1 to TRBJ1-6, with D uncertain. The CDR3 runs 16 residues. Per germline, CDR1 MGHDK and CDR2 SYGVNS. V dropped 5 bases and J dropped 8 bases, with 19 bases sitting between them. Here the CDR3 DNA reads TGTGCCAGCAGTCCCCATGGAGAGGGATGGCATTCACCCCTCCACTTT. Its translation is CASSPHGEGWHSPLHF.

The chain joins TRBV4-1 to TRBJ2-1, with a tentative D call TRBD1 (6 bases). The CDR3 loop spans 13 amino acids. Germline V gene sequence: CDR1 MGHRA, CDR2 YSYEKL. The ends were cut back, 3 bases at V and 6 bases at J, with 9 bases in the middle. CDR3 sequence: CASSQNRVNEQFF. CDR3 DNA sequence: TGCGCCAGCAGCCAGAACAGGGTCAATGAGCAGTTCTTC.

The chain has TRBV2 and TRBJ2-5, with unresolved D. V was clipped by 3 bases and J by 2 bases, with 7 bases between them. The CDR3 is made up of 13 amino acids. The germline V gene has CDR1 SNHLY and CDR2 FYNNEI. The CDR3 reads CASSERVQETQYF. DNA of the CDR3: TGTGCCAGCAGTGAGCGAGTGCAAGAGACCCAGTACTTC.

The chain recombines TRBV9 with TRBJ1-2, with D hard to call. The length of the CDR3 is 15 residues. Trimming took 3 bases from V and 4 from J, leaving 16 bases between them. The germline CDR1 and CDR2 sequences are SGDLS and YYNGEE. CDR3 residues: CASSASRDMIYGYTF. The CDR3 nucleotides are TGTGCCAGCAGCGCTTCGCGGGATATGATCTATGGCTACACCTTC.